The 25 T cell receptor beta chains reported below all come from one sample, sequenced in a study of blood T cells in healthy people across ages. Then a second PCR, running roughly 6 to 12 cycles, was carried out with a sample-barcoded 5' primer and a J-beta primer mix. Via MiXCR, TCRdb re-called the 5' RACE reads, giving one row per CDR3 protein. The table lists roughly 1.5 million distinct CDR3 sequences, approximately 43% of them singletons. Sequenced input: blood. The receptors come from a woman aged 18-30 years in good health.

In this sample, this clonotype turned up once. DNA for the CDR3: TGTGCCAGCATCCCGGGGACAGGGGGTGGCTACACCTTC. This gives the protein CASIPGTGGGYTF. The chain employs TRBV7-9 and TRBJ1-2; TRBD1 matches 11 bases. Germline CDR1 and CDR2: SEHNR and FQNEAQ (reference sequence). The CDR3 is 13 amino acids. The V segment lost 7 bases and the J segment 7 bases; nucleotides outside the gene matches: 5.

V usage is TRBV6-5 and J usage is TRBJ1-6; no clear D. Germline lookup yields CDR1 MNHEY and CDR2 SVGAGI. This CDR3 has 14 amino acids. The V gene lost 6 bases and the J gene lost 9 bases, with 15 bases spanning the gap. CDR3 sequence: CASRTALERSPLHF. For the CDR3, the DNA is TGTGCCAGCAGAACGGCCCTGGAGCGTTCACCCCTCCACTTT.

The rearrangement uses TRBV7-3 and TRBJ1-2; possible D gene TRBD1, 5 bases. The CDR3 contains 13 residues. The V gene's germline CDR1 is SGHTA and CDR2 FQGTGA. The germline V and J ends were trimmed by 3 bases and 6 bases, with 11 bases remaining between them. The CDR3 sequence is CASSLSGSDGYTF. The CDR3 nucleotides are TGTGCCAGCAGCTTGTCAGGGTCTGATGGCTACACCTTC. Full variable domain (rest looked up from reference TRBV7-3 and TRBJ1-2): GAGVSQTPSNKVTEKGKYVELRCDPISGHTALYWYRQSLGQGPEFLIYFQGTGAADDSGLPNDRFFAVRPEGSVSTLKIQRTERGDSAVYLCASSLSGSDGYTFGSGTRLTVV.

This chain connects TRBV3-1 to TRBJ1-1; D is unclear. The CDR3 runs to 15 residues. Deletions cut 0 bases from V and 1 base from J, with 9 bases between. Germline CDR1 is LGHDT and CDR2 is YNNKEL (reference sequence). DNA of the CDR3: TGTGCCAGCAGCCAAGATCAGAACAGGAACACTGAAGCTTTCTTT. Translating it yields CASSQDQNRNTEAFF.

The J gene is TRBJ1-2, the V gene TRBV11-2; D is uncertain. This CDR3 comprises 13 residues. Per the germline V gene, CDR1 is SGHAT and CDR2 is FQNNGV. Trimming cost V 10 bases and J 2 bases, with 14 bases left between them. CDR3 residues: CATDAGSNYGYTF. The CDR3 DNA sequence: TGTGCCACTGACGCCGGCAGCAACTATGGCTACACCTTC.

The CDR3 spells CASSGDPYNEQFF. CDR3 DNA sequence: TGTGCCAGCAGTGGGGACCCATACAATGAGCAGTTCTTC. The rearrangement links TRBV27 to TRBJ2-1; D assignment may be TRBD1 or TRBD2 (5 bases each). Trimming shortened V by 5 bases and J by 4 bases, and 9 bases separated the two germline ends. CDR1 and CDR2 from the germline V gene are MNHEY and SMNVEV (reference sequence). CDR3 size: 13 residues.

The rearrangement uses TRBV27 and TRBJ2-2; 7 bases agree with TRBD1. V shed 4 bases, J shed 1 base, and the junction held 3 bases outside the gene matches. This CDR3 region has 15 residues. CDR1 MNHEY and CDR2 SMNVEV come from the germline V gene (reference sequence). The CDR3 loop reads CASSYRGRNTGELFF. CDR3 bases: TGTGCCAGCAGTTACAGGGGCAGGAACACCGGGGAGCTGTTTTTT.

J is TRBJ2-7 and V is TRBV20-1, with D possibly TRBD2 on 6 matching bases. Trimming removed 2 bases at V and 2 bases at J, with 10 bases between. This CDR3 is built from 13 residues. Germline loops: CDR1 DFQATT, CDR2 SNEGSKA (reference sequence). The CDR3 coding sequence is TGCAGTGCTAGATGGGGAGGAGCCTACGAGCAGTACTTC. It is translated as CSARWGGAYEQYF.

This chain uses TRBV4-1 with TRBJ2-1, with D perhaps given as TRBD1 or TRBD2 (6 bases each). Judging by the DNA end, TRBJ2-7 fits better; the J call may be wrong. The CDR3 extends over 17 amino acids. CDR1 MGHRA and CDR2 YSYEKL come from the germline V gene. CDR3 nucleotide sequence: TGCGCCAGCAGCCATTGGTCGGGGGCCCCTTCCTACAATGAGCAGTACTTC. Protein sequence: CASSHWSGAPSYNEQYF.

The rearrangement uses TRBV20-1 and TRBJ1-4, with D uncertain. In germline, CDR1 is DFQATT, CDR2 SNEGSKA (reference sequence). The CDR3 covers 15 residues. V lost 6 bases to trimming and J lost 1 base, with 15 bases between them. This CDR3 is CSATGRRQTNEKLFF. The CDR3 DNA follows: TGCAGTGCCACCGGACGACGCCAAACTAATGAAAAACTGTTTTTT.

This clonotype was counted only a few times. The chain links TRBV3-1 to TRBJ1-2, with D uncertain. V shed 5 bases and J shed 5 bases, with 6 bases lying between them. Germline loops: CDR1 LGHDT, CDR2 YNNKEL (reference sequence). This CDR3 spans 11 amino acids. The CDR3 sequence is CASSYLYGYTF. CDR3 sequence (DNA): TGTGCCAGCAGCTACTTATATGGCTACACCTTC.

V usage is TRBV9 and J usage is TRBJ2-1; D possibly corresponds to TRBD1 (6 bases). The DNA matches TRBJ2-7 better at its end, which makes the J call doubtful. Germline V lookup: CDR1 SGDLS, CDR2 YYNGEE. The CDR3 is 12 amino acids. CDR3 region: CASSVWDNEQYF. The DNA of the CDR3 is TGTGCCAGCAGCGTGTGGGACAATGAGCAGTACTTC.

This clonotype was observed at least ten times. Mismatch with germline at one junction end may stem from a read error. The chain's CDR3 is CASSLGQQGYTF. The CDR3 DNA sequence: TGTGCCAGCAGTTTAGGGCAGCAGGGCTACACCTTC. The chain joins TRBV7-9 to TRBJ1-2, with no clear D. CDR3 length equals 12 residues. Per germline, CDR1 SEHNR and CDR2 FQNEAQ (reference sequence).

The table lists this clonotype with a few counts. The V and J genes are TRBV10-3 and TRBJ2-5, with 9 bases that match TRBD1. Germline CDR1 and CDR2: ENHRY and SYGVKD. J gave up 0 bases and V 6 bases, and 5 bases lay outside the gene matches. CDR3 length: 15 residues. CDR3 sequence reads: CAISTTGGDQETQYF. The CDR3 DNA is TGTGCCATCAGCACGACAGGGGGGGACCAAGAGACCCAGTACTTC.

This clonotype was counted a few times. The V and J genes are TRBV9 and TRBJ2-2; no clear D. The CDR3 has 12 amino acids. V lost 4 bases and J lost 8, with 9 bases in between. Germline V gene data show CDR1 as SGDLS and CDR2 as YYNGEE. The CDR3 sequence: CASSQNSGELFF. CDR3 coding DNA: TGTGCCAGCAGCCAAAATTCGGGGGAGCTGTTTTTT. Drawing the rest from reference TRBV9 and TRBJ2-2, the complete variable domain is DSGVTQTPKHLITATGQRVTLRCSPRSGDLSVYWYQQSLDQGLQFLIQYYNGEERAKGNILERFSAQQFPDLHSELNLSSLELGDSALYFCASSQNSGELFFGEGSRLTVL.

This clonotype was found a few times. The chain is built from TRBV28 and TRBJ2-1; 8 bases agree with TRBD2. Looked up from germline, CDR1 is MDHEN and CDR2 is SYDVKM. The V segment lost 6 bases and the J segment 7 bases; nucleotides outside the gene matches: 14. The CDR3 runs to 16 residues. This CDR3 reads CASSKKGPSGWNEQFF. The CDR3, as DNA: TGTGCCAGCAGCAAGAAGGGGCCTAGCGGGTGGAATGAGCAGTTCTTC.

This chain connects TRBV3-1 to TRBJ2-1, with a tentative D call TRBD1 (5 bases). The V and J ends lost 4 bases and 2 bases respectively, with 12 bases between them. Germline CDR1 is LGHDT and CDR2 is YNNKEL (reference sequence). CDR3 length equals 15 residues. CDR3 in DNA: TGTGCCAGCAGCCTCCGGACACTGGCCTACAATGAGCAGTTCTTC. Residues: CASSLRTLAYNEQFF.

The rearrangement joins TRBV7-8 to TRBJ1-5; weak D call: TRBD1 (5 bases). Germline lookup yields CDR1 SGHVS and CDR2 FQNEAQ. Trimming pared 4 bases from V and 4 bases from J, leaving 14 bases between. The CDR3 consists of 15 residues. The CDR3 reads CASSSFNGANQPQHF. CDR3 DNA sequence: TGTGCCAGCAGCTCGTTCAACGGGGCAAATCAGCCCCAGCATTTT.

The rearrangement joins TRBV6-5 to TRBJ1-1; TRBD1 might be the D (5 bases). This CDR3 is 14 amino acids long. V shed 6 bases and J shed 4 bases, with 15 bases lying between them. CDR1 and CDR2 from the germline V gene are MNHEY and SVGAGI. The CDR3 loop is CASSKKGKFTEAFF. The CDR3 DNA sequence: TGTGCCAGCAGCAAAAAGGGGAAATTCACTGAAGCTTTCTTT.

This chain joins TRBV29-1 and TRBJ2-7, with D tentatively TRBD1 (5 bases). V lost 0 bases, J lost 2 bases, and 8 bases lay in between. Germline V gives CDR1 SQVTM, CDR2 ANQGSEA. The length of the CDR3 is 13 residues. DNA for the CDR3: TGCAGCGTTGAAGAAGAACAGGCCTACGAGCAGTACTTC. Protein sequence: CSVEEEQAYEQYF.

This clonotype was recorded a few times. The chain joins TRBV20-1 to TRBJ2-4, with TRBD2 matching 10 bases. V gave up 0 bases and J gave up 14 bases; unmatched junction bases: 7. The CDR3 extends over 13 amino acids. Germline V CDR1 and CDR2: DFQATT, SNEGSKA (reference sequence). Here the CDR3 reads CSARDTGTSVEYF. DNA of the CDR3: TGCAGTGCTAGAGACACCGGGACTAGCGTGGAGTACTTC.

This rearrangement joins TRBV6-2 or TRBV6-3 to TRBJ1-1, with D possibly matching TRBD1 (5 bases). The CDR3 covers 15 residues. Germline V CDR1 and CDR2: MNHEY, SVGEGT. Trimming left V 2 bases short and J 0 bases short, with 10 bases between. The CDR3 nucleotides read TGTGCCAGCAGTTACCGGGGAGGGGTGAACACTGAAGCTTTCTTT. Translating it yields CASSYRGGVNTEAFF.

This chain uses TRBV11-2 with TRBJ2-5; 10 nucleotides line up with TRBD2. The CDR3 is 18 residues long. V trimming: 0 bases; J trimming: 11 bases; junction bases outside the gene matches: 18. Germline loops: CDR1 SGHAT, CDR2 FQNNGV. CDR3: CASSLEWGGPSGRNEQYF. The CDR3 region has the DNA TGTGCCAGCAGCTTAGAGTGGGGGGGGCCTAGCGGGAGAAATGAGCAGTACTTC.

This chain links TRBV20-1 with TRBJ2-4; perhaps TRBD1 as D (6 bases). Matching the DNA end better, TRBJ2-5 makes the J call doubtful. The CDR3 extends over 15 amino acids. Germline CDR1 reads DFQATT; CDR2 reads SNEGSKA (reference sequence). The CDR3 sequence: CSARLGAEPRETQYF. CDR3 coding DNA: TGCAGTGCTAGATTGGGGGCGGAGCCAAGAGAGACCCAGTACTTC.

This clonotype has just a few counts. The V call is TRBV6-2 or TRBV6-3, the J call TRBJ2-1; 10 nucleotides match TRBD2. The CDR3 sequence is 15 residues long. The V and J ends lost 7 bases and 4 bases, in that order; junction bases with no gene match: 7. CDR1 and CDR2 (germline): MNHEY, SVGEGT. The CDR3 bases are TGTGCCAGCAACCGACAACTAGCGGGGTACAATGAGCAGTTCTTC. This translates into CASNRQLAGYNEQFF.